This T cell receptor (beta chain) was recovered during a study of T cell changes during pregnancy in multiple sclerosis. Trimming left V 3 bases short and J 7 bases short, with 22 bases between. The CDR3 loop spans 16 amino acids. Germline-derived CDR1 and CDR2 are SGHKS and YYEKEE (reference sequence). Sequencing used immunoSEQ multiplex PCR; TCRdb keeps in-frame clones, though not all of them. The table lists roughly 100,000 clones, about 90% of them singletons. Sequencing used peripheral blood, obtained in the second trimester of pregnancy. The chain employs TRBV5-5 and TRBJ1-1, with a weak D call TRBD1 (5 bases). The origin of this receptor is a female donor with multiple sclerosis, enrolled in a pregnancy study. The CDR3 loop reads CASSSGPWGASREAFF. In DNA, the CDR3 is TGTGCCAGCAGCTCTGGTCCTTGGGGCGCGAGCCGTGAAGCTTTCTTT. Using reference TRBV5-5 and TRBJ1-1 for the parts outside the CDR3, the full variable domain is DAGVTQSPTHLIKTRGQQVTLRCSPISGHKSVSWYQQVLGQGPQFIFQYYEKEERGRGNFPDRFSARQFPNYSSELNVNALLLGDSALYLCASSSGPWGASREAFFGQGTRLTVV.